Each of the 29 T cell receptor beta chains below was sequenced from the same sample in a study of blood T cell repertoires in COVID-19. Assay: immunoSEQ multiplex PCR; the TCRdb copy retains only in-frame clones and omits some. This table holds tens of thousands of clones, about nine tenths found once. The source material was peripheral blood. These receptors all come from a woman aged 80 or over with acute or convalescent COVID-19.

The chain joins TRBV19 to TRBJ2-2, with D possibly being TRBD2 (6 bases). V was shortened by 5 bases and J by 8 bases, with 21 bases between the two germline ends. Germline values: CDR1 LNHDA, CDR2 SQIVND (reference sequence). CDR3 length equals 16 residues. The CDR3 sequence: CASSSSSTGRLGELFF. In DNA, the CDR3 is TGTGCCAGTAGTTCATCATCTACGGGGAGGCTGGGGGAGCTGTTTTTT.

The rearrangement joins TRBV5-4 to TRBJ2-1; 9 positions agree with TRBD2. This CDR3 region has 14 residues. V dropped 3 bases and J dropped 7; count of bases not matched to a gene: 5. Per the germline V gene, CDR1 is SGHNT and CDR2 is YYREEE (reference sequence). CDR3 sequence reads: CASSWTSDGNEQFF. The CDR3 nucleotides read TGTGCCAGCAGCTGGACTAGCGACGGGAATGAGCAGTTCTTC. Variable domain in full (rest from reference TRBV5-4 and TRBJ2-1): ETGVTQSPTHLIKTRGQQVTLRCSSQSGHNTVSWYQQALGQGPQFIFQYYREEENGRGNFPPRFSGLQFPNYSSELNVNALELDDSALYLCASSWTSDGNEQFFGPGTRLTVL.

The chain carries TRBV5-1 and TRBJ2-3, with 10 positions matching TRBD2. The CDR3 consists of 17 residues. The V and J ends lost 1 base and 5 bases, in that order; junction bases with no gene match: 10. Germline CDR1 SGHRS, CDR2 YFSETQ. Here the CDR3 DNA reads TGCGCCAGCAGCTTGTTCCTAGCGGGGGACTCCCAAGATACGCAGTATTTT. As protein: CASSLFLAGDSQDTQYF.

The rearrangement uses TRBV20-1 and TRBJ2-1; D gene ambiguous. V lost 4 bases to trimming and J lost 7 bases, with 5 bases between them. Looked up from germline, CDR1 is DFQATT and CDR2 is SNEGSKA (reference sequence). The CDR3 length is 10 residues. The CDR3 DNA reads TGCAGTGCTACCGGTAATGAGCAGTTCTTC. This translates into CSATGNEQFF.

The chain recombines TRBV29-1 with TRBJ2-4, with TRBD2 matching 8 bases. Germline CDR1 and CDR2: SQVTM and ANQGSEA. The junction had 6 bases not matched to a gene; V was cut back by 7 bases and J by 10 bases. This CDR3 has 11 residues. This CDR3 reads CSAVAGPIQYF. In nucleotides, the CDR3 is TGCAGCGCCGTAGCGGGGCCTATTCAGTACTTC.

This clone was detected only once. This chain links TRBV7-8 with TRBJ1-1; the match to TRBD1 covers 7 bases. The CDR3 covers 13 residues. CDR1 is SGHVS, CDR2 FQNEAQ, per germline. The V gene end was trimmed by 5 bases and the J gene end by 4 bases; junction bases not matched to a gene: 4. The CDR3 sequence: CASSRGRSTEAFF. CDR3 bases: TGTGCCAGCAGCAGGGGGCGAAGCACTGAAGCTTTCTTT.

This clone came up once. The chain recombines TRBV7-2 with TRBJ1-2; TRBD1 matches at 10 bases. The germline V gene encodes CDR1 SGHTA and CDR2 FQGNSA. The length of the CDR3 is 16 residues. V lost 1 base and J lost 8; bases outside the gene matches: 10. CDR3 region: CASSLDSGTGVEGYTF. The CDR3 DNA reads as TGTGCCAGCAGCTTAGACTCCGGGACAGGGGTCGAGGGCTACACCTTC.

The CDR3 DNA sequence: TGTGCCAGCAGCCAAGATCCCCTAGCGGGGGCCCTTTCAGATACGCAGTATTTT. Translation: CASSQDPLAGALSDTQYF. The rearrangement links TRBV3-1 (or the pseudogene TRBV3-2) to TRBJ2-3; 10 positions match TRBD2. The CDR3 runs to 18 residues. Trimming cost V 0 bases and J 4 bases; bases outside gene matches: 10. Per the germline V gene, CDR1 is LGHDT and CDR2 is YNNKEL (reference sequence).

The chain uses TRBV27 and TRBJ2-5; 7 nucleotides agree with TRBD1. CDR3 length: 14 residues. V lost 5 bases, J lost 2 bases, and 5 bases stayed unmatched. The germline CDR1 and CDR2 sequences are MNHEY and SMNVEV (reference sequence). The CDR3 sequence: CASSPRDRQETQYF. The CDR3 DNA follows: TGTGCCAGCAGTCCCCGGGACAGACAAGAGACCCAGTACTTC.

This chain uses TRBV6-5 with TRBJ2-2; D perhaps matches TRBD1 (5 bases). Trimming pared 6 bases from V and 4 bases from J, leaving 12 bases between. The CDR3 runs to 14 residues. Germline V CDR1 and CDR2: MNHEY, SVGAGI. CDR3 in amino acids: CASRTAFGTGELFF. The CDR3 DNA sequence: TGTGCCAGCAGGACAGCGTTTGGCACCGGGGAGCTGTTTTTT.

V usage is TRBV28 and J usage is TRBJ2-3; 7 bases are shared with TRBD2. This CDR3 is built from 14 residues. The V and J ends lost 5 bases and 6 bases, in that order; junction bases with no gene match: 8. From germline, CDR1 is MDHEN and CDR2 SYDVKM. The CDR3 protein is CASSPSGKGDTQYF. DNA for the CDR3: TGTGCCAGCAGTCCTAGCGGAAAGGGGGATACGCAGTATTTT.

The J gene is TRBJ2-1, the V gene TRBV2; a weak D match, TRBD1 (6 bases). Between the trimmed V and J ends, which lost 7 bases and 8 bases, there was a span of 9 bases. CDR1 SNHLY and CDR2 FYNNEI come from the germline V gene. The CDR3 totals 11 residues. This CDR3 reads CASTRGYEQFF. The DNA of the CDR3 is TGTGCCAGCACCAGGGGTTATGAGCAGTTCTTC.

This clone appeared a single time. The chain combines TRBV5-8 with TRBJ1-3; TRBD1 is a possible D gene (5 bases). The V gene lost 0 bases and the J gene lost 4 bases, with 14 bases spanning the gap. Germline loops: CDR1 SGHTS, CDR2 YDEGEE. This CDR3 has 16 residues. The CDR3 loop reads CASSLDAGLGGNTIYF. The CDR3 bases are TGTGCCAGCAGCTTGGATGCGGGACTCGGAGGAAACACCATATATTTT.

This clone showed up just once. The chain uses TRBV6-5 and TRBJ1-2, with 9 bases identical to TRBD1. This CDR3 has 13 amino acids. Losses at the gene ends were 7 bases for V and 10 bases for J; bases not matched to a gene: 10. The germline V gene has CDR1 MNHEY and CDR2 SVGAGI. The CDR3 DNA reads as TGTGCCAGCAACACCGGGGACAGGGTAGACTACACCTTC. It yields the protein CASNTGDRVDYTF.

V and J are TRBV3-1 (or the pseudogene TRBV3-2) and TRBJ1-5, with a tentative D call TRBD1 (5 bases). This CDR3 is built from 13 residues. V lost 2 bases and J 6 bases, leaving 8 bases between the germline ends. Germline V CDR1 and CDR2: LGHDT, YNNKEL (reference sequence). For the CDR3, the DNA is TGTGCCAGCAGCCAACAGGGTGCTCAGCCCCAGCATTTT. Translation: CASSQQGAQPQHF.

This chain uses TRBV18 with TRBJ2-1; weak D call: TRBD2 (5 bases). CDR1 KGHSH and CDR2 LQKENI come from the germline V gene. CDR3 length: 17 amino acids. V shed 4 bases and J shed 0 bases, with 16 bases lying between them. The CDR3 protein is CASSQTPTGSSYNEQFF. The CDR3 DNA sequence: TGTGCCAGCTCACAGACCCCAACGGGGAGCTCCTACAATGAGCAGTTCTTC.

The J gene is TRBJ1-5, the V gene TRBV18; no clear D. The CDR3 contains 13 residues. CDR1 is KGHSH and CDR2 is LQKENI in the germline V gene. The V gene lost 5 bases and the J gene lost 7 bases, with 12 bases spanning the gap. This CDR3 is CASSEGGDQPQHF. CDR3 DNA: TGTGCCAGCTCAGAGGGAGGCGACCAGCCCCAGCATTTT.

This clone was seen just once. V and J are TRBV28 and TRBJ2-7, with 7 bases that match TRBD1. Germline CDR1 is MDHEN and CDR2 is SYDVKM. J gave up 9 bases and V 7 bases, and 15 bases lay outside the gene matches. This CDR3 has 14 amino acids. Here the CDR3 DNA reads TGTGCCAGCACCTATCAGGGGGTAGGGAAATCGCAGTACGTC. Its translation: CASTYQGVGKSQYV.

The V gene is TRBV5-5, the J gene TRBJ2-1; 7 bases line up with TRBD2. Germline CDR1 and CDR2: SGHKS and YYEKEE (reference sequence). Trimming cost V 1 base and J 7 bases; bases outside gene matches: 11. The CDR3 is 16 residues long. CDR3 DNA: TGTGCCAGCAGCTTGTCCCTGGGGCCGCGGGGGAATGAGCAGTTCTTC. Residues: CASSLSLGPRGNEQFF.

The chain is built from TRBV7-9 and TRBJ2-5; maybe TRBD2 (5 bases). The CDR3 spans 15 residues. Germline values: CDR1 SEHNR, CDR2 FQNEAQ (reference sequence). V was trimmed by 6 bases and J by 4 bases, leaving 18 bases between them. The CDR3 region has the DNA TGTGCCAGCAGAAACCGGGCCTCTGAGGGAGAGACCCAGTACTTC. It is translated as CASRNRASEGETQYF.

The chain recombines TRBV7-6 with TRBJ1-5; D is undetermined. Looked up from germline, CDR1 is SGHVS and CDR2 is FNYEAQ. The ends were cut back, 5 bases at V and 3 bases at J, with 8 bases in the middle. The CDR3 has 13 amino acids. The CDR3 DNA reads TGTGCCAGCAGCCTCGTTTACAATCAGCCCCAGCATTTT. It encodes CASSLVYNQPQHF.

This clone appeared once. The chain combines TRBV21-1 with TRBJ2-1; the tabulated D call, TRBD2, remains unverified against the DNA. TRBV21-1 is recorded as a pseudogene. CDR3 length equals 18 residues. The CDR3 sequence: CASSKVEGSGISKDEQFF. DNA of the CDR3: TGTGCCAGCAGCAAAGTTGAGGGAAGCGGCATCTCTAAGGATGAGCAGTTCTTC.

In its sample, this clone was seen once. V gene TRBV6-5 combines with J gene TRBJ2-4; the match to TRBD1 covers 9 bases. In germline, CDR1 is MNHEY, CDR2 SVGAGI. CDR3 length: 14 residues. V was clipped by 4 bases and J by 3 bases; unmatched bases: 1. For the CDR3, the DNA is TGTGCCAGCAGTTGGACAGGGGACAAAAACATTCAGTACTTC. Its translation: CASSWTGDKNIQYF.

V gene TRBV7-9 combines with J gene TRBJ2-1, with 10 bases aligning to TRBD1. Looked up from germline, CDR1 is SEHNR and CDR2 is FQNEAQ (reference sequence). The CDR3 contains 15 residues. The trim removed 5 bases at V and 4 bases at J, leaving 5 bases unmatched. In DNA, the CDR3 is TGTGCCAGCAGCAGGGGACAGGGGTTTTACAATGAGCAGTTCTTC. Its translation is CASSRGQGFYNEQFF.

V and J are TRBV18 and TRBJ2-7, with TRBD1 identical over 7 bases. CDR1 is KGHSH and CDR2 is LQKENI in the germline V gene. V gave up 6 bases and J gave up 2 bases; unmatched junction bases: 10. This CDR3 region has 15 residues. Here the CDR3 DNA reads TGTGCCAGCTCTCAAGGACAGGCCGAAACCTACGAGCAGTACTTC. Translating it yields CASSQGQAETYEQYF.

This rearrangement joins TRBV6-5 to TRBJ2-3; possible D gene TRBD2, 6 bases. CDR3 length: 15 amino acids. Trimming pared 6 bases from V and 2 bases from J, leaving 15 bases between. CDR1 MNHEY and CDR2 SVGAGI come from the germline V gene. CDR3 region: CASRPWGGNTDTQYF. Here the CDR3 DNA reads TGTGCCAGCAGGCCCTGGGGCGGGAACACAGATACGCAGTATTTT.

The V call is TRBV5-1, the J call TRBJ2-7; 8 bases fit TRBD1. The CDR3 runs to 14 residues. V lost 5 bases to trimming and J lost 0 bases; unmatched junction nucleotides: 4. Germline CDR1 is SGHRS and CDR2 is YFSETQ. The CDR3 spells CASSGQGASYEQYF. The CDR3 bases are TGCGCCAGCAGTGGGCAGGGGGCCTCCTACGAGCAGTACTTC.

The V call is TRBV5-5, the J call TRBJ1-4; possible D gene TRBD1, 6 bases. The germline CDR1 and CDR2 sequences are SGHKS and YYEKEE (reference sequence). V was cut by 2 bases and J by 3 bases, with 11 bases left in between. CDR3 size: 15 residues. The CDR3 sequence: CASSFLGTPNEKLFF. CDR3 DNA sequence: TGTGCCAGCAGCTTTCTCGGGACACCTAATGAAAAACTGTTTTTT.

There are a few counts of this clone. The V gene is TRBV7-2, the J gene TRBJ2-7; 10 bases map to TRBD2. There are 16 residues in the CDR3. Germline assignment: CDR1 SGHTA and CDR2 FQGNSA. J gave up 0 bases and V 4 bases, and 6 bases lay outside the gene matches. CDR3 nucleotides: TGTGCCAGCAGCTGGTCAAGCGGGGGGGGCTCCTACGAGCAGTACTTC. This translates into CASSWSSGGGSYEQYF.